Each of the 17 T cell receptor beta chains below was sequenced from the same sample in a study of T cell responses to AZD1222 COVID-19 vaccine. TCRdb's table, derived via immunoSEQ multiplex PCR, lists solely in-frame clones and lacks some. The table has about 160,000 clones, 91% seen once. The sequenced sample was peripheral blood, obtained on day 0 of AZD1222 vaccination. These receptors all come from an adult in good health.

This chain joins TRBV10-3 and TRBJ2-1, with 8 nucleotides matching TRBD2. V shed 1 base and J 3 bases; nucleotides not matched to a gene: 2. The CDR3 has 15 amino acids. The V gene's germline CDR1 is ENHRY and CDR2 SYGVKD. Here the CDR3 reads CAISELSGSYNEQFF. Here the CDR3 DNA reads TGTGCCATCAGTGAGTTAAGCGGGAGCTACAATGAGCAGTTCTTC.

The gene calls are TRBV6-1 and TRBJ1-3; D is undetermined. Looked up from germline, CDR1 is MNHNS and CDR2 is SASEGT. V was shortened by 0 bases and J by 0 bases, with 9 bases between the two germline ends. The CDR3 runs 16 residues. In nucleotides, the CDR3 is TGTGCCAGCAGTGAAGCGGCACCCAGCTCTGGAAACACCATATATTTT. This sequence encodes CASSEAAPSSGNTIYF.

The rearrangement joins TRBV12-5 to TRBJ1-2; 7 bases map to TRBD1. The CDR3 is made up of 15 amino acids. Germline V gives CDR1 LGHNT, CDR2 FRNRAP. V lost 1 base and J lost 4; bases outside the gene matches: 6. Here the CDR3 DNA reads TGTGCTAGTGGTTTGGCCCAGGGACAGCTCTATGGCTACACCTTC. This gives the protein CASGLAQGQLYGYTF.

The chain carries TRBV27 and TRBJ2-5; D ambiguous. V lost 5 bases, J lost 5 bases, and 15 bases lay in between. The V gene's germline CDR1 is MNHEY and CDR2 SMNVEV (reference sequence). The CDR3 has 14 residues. For the CDR3, the DNA is TGTGCCAGCAGTCTGATGGTTGGCGCGGAGACCCAGTACTTC. Its translation is CASSLMVGAETQYF.

This chain connects TRBV19 to TRBJ2-1, with D possibly matching TRBD1 (6 bases). The V end lost 5 bases, the J end lost 6 bases, and 20 bases lay between the germline ends. CDR1 is LNHDA and CDR2 is SQIVND in the germline V gene (reference sequence). There are 16 residues in the CDR3. The DNA of the CDR3 is TGTGCCAGTAGTGTTTGGCAGGGCAGGGGAAGCAATGAGCAGTTCTTC. Amino acids: CASSVWQGRGSNEQFF.

V is TRBV30 and J is TRBJ1-2, with 7 bases matching TRBD1. CDR3 length equals 15 residues. V lost 5 bases, J lost 0 bases, and 9 bases stayed unmatched. Germline assignment: CDR1 GTSNPN and CDR2 SVGIG (reference sequence). The CDR3 protein is CAWGQGDATNYGYTF. CDR3 nucleotide sequence: TGTGCCTGGGGGCAGGGGGATGCGACTAACTATGGCTACACCTTC.

Comments on this clone: Other nucleotide sequences in the sample specify the same CDR3. The chain joins TRBV10-1 to TRBJ2-5, with D possibly matching TRBD2 (5 bases). This CDR3 region has 13 residues. CDR1 and CDR2 (germline): WNHNN, SYGVQD (reference sequence). The ends were cut back, 2 bases at V and 2 bases at J, with 6 bases in the middle. The CDR3 spells CASSEGLQETQYF. The CDR3 coding sequence is TGCGCCAGCAGTGAGGGACTTCAAGAGACCCAGTACTTC.

The V gene is TRBV5-1, the J gene TRBJ2-1, with D perhaps given as TRBD1 or TRBD2 (5 bases each). V was cut by 7 bases and J by 5 bases, with 10 bases left in between. The germline gives CDR1 SGHRS, CDR2 YFSETQ. The CDR3 has 12 amino acids. The CDR3 loop reads CASPGPNNEQFF. The DNA of the CDR3 is TGCGCCAGCCCGGGACCAAACAATGAGCAGTTCTTC.

V is TRBV5-1 and J is TRBJ1-3; D ambiguous. Deletions cut 0 bases from V and 1 base from J, with 8 bases between. This CDR3 has 15 residues. CDR1 is SGHRS, CDR2 YFSETQ, per germline. CDR3 in amino acids: CASSLVFGSGNTIYF. The CDR3 coding sequence is TGCGCCAGCAGCTTGGTCTTCGGTTCTGGAAACACCATATATTTT.

This clone was counted a few times. The CDR3 protein is CASSRRSGTAGETQYF. Written as DNA, the CDR3 is TGTGCCAGCAGTAGACGCTCGGGGACGGCGGGAGAGACCCAGTACTTC. The chain links TRBV27 to TRBJ2-5; D may correspond to TRBD1 or TRBD2 (5 bases each). The germline V and J ends were trimmed by 5 bases and 4 bases, with 20 bases remaining between them. The CDR3 has 16 residues. Germline V lookup: CDR1 MNHEY, CDR2 SMNVEV (reference sequence).

The chain links TRBV10-2 to TRBJ1-5, with unresolved D. Germline CDR1 WSHSY, CDR2 SAAADI. The V end was cut by 2 bases, the J end by 0 bases, with 8 bases between. This CDR3 contains 15 residues. CDR3 region: CASSEGSYSNQPQHF. For the CDR3, the DNA is TGCGCCAGCAGTGAGGGGTCATATAGCAATCAGCCCCAGCATTTT.

V usage is TRBV20-1 and J usage is TRBJ1-1, with D hard to call. CDR1 and CDR2 from the germline V gene are DFQATT and SNEGSKA (reference sequence). The CDR3 consists of 11 residues. Trimming removed 7 bases at V and 3 bases at J, with 9 bases between. The CDR3 bases are TGCAGTGTCAACTTGTACACTGAAGCTTTCTTT. Translated: CSVNLYTEAFF.

The chain is built from TRBV7-9 and TRBJ2-1; 7 positions agree with TRBD2. Germline CDR1 reads SEHNR; CDR2 reads FQNEAQ (reference sequence). The CDR3 consists of 15 residues. V lost 1 base and J lost 4; bases outside the gene matches: 4. In DNA form, the CDR3 reads TGTGCCAGCAGCTTAGTCCGGGGGGAGTACAATGAGCAGTTCTTC. Amino acids: CASSLVRGEYNEQFF.

The gene calls are TRBV23-1 and TRBJ2-7; D may be TRBD2 (5 bases). TRBV23-1 is an open reading frame, and its role is uncertain. The CDR3 loop spans 14 amino acids. Trimming shortened V by 6 bases and J by 0 bases, and 12 bases separated the two germline ends. CDR3 bases: TGCGCCAGCAGAGACGTTGGGAGCTCCTACGAGCAGTACTTC. It translates to CASRDVGSSYEQYF.

CDR3 region: CASSLNSPGFSYEQYF. The DNA for the CDR3 is TGCGCCAGCAGCTTGAATAGTCCGGGTTTCTCCTACGAGCAGTACTTC. V usage is TRBV5-1 and J usage is TRBJ2-7; D not resolved. Trimming took 1 base from V and 0 from J, leaving 14 bases between them. Germline lookup yields CDR1 SGHRS and CDR2 YFSETQ. CDR3 size: 16 residues.

The chain couples TRBV29-1 to TRBJ2-1, with 11 nucleotides matching TRBD2. This CDR3 is built from 14 residues. Germline CDR1 and CDR2: SQVTM and ANQGSEA. V dropped 3 bases and J dropped 9; count of bases not matched to a gene: 7. The CDR3 sequence is CSVDSLAGGGEQFF. As DNA, the CDR3 is TGCAGCGTTGACTCTTTAGCGGGAGGGGGTGAGCAGTTCTTC.

The gene calls are TRBV19 and TRBJ1-3; the D gene is possibly TRBD1 (6 bases). The CDR3 spans 12 residues. V was trimmed by 5 bases and J by 8 bases, leaving 10 bases between them. Germline CDR1 LNHDA, CDR2 SQIVND (reference sequence). In DNA, the CDR3 is TGTGCCAGTAGTGGACGGACAGACACCATATATTTT. It is translated as CASSGRTDTIYF.